Below are 9 T cell receptor beta chains sequenced from a single sample in a study of blood T cells in healthy people across ages. The second PCR ran about 6 to 11 cycles with a sample-barcoded 5' primer and J-beta primers. Using its own MiXCR run on the 5' RACE reads, TCRdb lists one record per CDR3 protein. The top ten clones hold roughly 10% of a sample with some 940,000 distinct CDR3 sequences, about 28% of them seen once. The same data also went into a second study, on T cells of mothers and their children.

The sample was blood. The receptors come from a woman aged 40 to 50 in good health.

V gene TRBV27 combines with J gene TRBJ2-3, with 8 bases lining up with TRBD2. Trimming cost V 2 bases and J 7 bases; bases outside gene matches: 8. The CDR3 runs to 15 residues. Germline-derived CDR1 and CDR2 are MNHEY and SMNVEV (reference sequence). The CDR3 sequence: CASSLSDSGTNTQYF. The CDR3 nucleotides read TGTGCCAGCAGTTTAAGCGATAGCGGGACCAATACGCAGTATTTT.

The chain joins TRBV7-2 to TRBJ1-6, with 7 bases aligning to TRBD1. V trimming: 3 bases; J trimming: 9 bases; junction bases outside the gene matches: 5. CDR3 length: 14 amino acids. Germline V gene sequence: CDR1 SGHTA, CDR2 FQGNSA. CDR3 sequence reads: CASSFAGGGSPLHF. The CDR3 DNA sequence: TGTGCCAGCAGCTTCGCAGGGGGGGGTTCACCCCTCCACTTT.

This chain uses TRBV7-8 with TRBJ2-1; 7 nucleotides match TRBD1. V trimming: 5 bases; J trimming: 7 bases; junction bases outside the gene matches: 11. The CDR3 loop spans 15 amino acids. Germline CDR1 and CDR2: SGHVS and FQNEAQ. As DNA, the CDR3 is TGTGCCAGCAGCCAAGACAGGGAGAAGGGAAATGAGCAGTTCTTC. This encodes CASSQDREKGNEQFF.

The table lists this clonotype with a count of one. J is TRBJ2-1 and V is TRBV6-4; 9 bases are shared with TRBD2. CDR3 length: 16 residues. V shed 4 bases and J 4 bases; nucleotides not matched to a gene: 8. Looked up from germline, CDR1 is MRHNA and CDR2 is SNTAGT. As DNA, the CDR3 is TGTGCCAGCAGTGGAATAGCGGGAGTGGGATACAATGAGCAGTTCTTC. Encoded protein: CASSGIAGVGYNEQFF.

The chain couples TRBV18 to TRBJ1-2, with D unresolved. The V gene lost 2 bases and the J gene lost 4 bases, with 8 bases spanning the gap. Germline CDR1 KGHSH, CDR2 LQKENI. The CDR3 has 13 residues. This chain's CDR3 is CASSPEKFYGYTF. The CDR3 nucleotides are TGTGCCAGCTCACCAGAAAAATTCTATGGCTACACCTTC.

In this sample, this clonotype turned up many times. This chain connects TRBV6-6 to TRBJ2-6; 9 bases are a match to TRBD1. The CDR3 has 15 amino acids. The V and J ends lost 4 bases and 6 bases, in that order; junction bases with no gene match: 4. Looked up from germline, CDR1 is MNHNY and CDR2 is SVGAGI (reference sequence). CDR3 residues: CASSWGQGSANVLTF. The CDR3 coding sequence is TGTGCCAGCAGTTGGGGACAGGGATCGGCCAACGTCCTGACTTTC.

This clonotype has just a few counts. The rearrangement links TRBV20-1 to TRBJ2-7; the match to TRBD2 covers 10 bases. Germline assignment: CDR1 DFQATT and CDR2 SNEGSKA (reference sequence). The trim removed 4 bases at V and 3 bases at J, leaving 9 bases unmatched. There are 15 residues in the CDR3. CDR3 protein: CSAIRPSGGHYEQYF. In DNA form, the CDR3 reads TGCAGTGCTATCCGCCCTAGCGGGGGACACTACGAGCAGTACTTC.

The rearrangement uses TRBV27 and TRBJ1-2, with TRBD1 as a possible D gene (5 bases). CDR3 length: 14 amino acids. Trimming stripped 7 bases from V and 4 bases from J, with 16 bases between. The germline gives CDR1 MNHEY, CDR2 SMNVEV (reference sequence). CDR3 sequence (DNA): TGTGCCAGCACCTCTCTAGGGGAGCCCTATGGCTACACCTTC. It yields the protein CASTSLGEPYGYTF.

J is TRBJ1-2 and V is TRBV4-3, with D uncertain. The V gene lost 1 base and the J gene lost 8 bases, with 20 bases spanning the gap. CDR3 length: 16 residues. Germline V gene sequence: CDR1 LGHNA, CDR2 YSLEER. This CDR3 reads CASSQARSSGPWGYTF. CDR3 in DNA: TGCGCCAGCAGCCAAGCTAGGAGTTCTGGCCCCTGGGGCTACACCTTC.